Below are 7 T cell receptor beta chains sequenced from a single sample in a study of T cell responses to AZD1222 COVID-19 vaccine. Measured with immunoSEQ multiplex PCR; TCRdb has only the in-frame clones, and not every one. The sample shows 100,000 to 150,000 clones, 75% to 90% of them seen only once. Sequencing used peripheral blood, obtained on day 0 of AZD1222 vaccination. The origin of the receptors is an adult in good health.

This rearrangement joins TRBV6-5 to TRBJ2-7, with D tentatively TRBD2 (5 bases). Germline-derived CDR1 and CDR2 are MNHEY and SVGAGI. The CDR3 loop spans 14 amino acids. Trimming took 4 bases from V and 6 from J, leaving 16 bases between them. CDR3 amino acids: CASSLRAVRGEQYF. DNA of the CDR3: TGTGCCAGCAGTTTGAGGGCGGTTAGAGGCGAGCAGTACTTC.

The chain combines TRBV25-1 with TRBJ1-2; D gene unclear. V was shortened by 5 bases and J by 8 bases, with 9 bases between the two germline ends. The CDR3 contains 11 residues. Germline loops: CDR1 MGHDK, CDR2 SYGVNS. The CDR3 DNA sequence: TGTGCCAGCAGTCGAGGGAAAGGCTACACCTTC. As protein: CASSRGKGYTF.

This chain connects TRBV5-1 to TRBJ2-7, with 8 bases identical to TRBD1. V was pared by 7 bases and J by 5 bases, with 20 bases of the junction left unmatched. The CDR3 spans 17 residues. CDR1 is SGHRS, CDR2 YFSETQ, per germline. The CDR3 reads CASGAGGGVKSGDEQYF. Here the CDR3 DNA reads TGCGCCAGCGGCGCAGGGGGCGGCGTGAAGTCCGGGGACGAGCAGTACTTC.

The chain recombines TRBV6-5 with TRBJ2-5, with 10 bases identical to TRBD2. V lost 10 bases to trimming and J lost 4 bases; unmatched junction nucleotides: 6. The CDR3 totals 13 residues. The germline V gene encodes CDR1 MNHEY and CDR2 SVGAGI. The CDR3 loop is CATQAGGRETQYF. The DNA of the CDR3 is TGTGCCACCCAAGCGGGGGGGAGAGAGACCCAGTACTTC.

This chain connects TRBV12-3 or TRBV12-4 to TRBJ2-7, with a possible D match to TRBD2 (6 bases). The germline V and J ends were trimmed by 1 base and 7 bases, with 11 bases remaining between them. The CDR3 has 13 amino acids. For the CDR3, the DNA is TGTGCCAGCAGTTTAGGGGGGGTAGAGGAGCAGTACTTC. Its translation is CASSLGGVEEQYF.

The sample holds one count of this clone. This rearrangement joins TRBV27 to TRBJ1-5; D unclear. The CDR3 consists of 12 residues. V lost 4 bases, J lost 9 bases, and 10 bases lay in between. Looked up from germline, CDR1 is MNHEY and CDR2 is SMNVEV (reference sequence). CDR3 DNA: TGTGCCAGCAGTTCAGGTCTTGGGCCCCAGCATTTT. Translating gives CASSSGLGPQHF.

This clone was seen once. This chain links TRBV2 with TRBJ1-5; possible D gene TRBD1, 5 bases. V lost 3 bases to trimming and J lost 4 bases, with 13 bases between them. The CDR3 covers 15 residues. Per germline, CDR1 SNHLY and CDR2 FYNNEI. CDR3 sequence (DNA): TGTGCCAGCAGTGACCCAGGGTCGGAAAATCAGCCCCAGCATTTT. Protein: CASSDPGSENQPQHF.